Shown below are 22 T cell receptor beta chains from a single sample sequenced in a study of shared clonotypes between healthy human individuals. Profiling relied on immunoSEQ multiplex PCR, and the TCRdb table lists in-frame clones only, not all of them. Of fewer than 350,000 clones listed, 80% to 90% are singletons. Sequencing used memory CD8+ T cells sorted from blood. Subset denoted: CD45RO+ cells pooled with CCR7-negative TemRA cells. Source of these receptors: a man aged 18-30 years in good health.

This sequence joins TRBV6-1 and TRBJ2-2; no firm D call. CDR1 and CDR2 from the germline V gene are MNHNS and SASEGT. V was trimmed by 5 bases and J by 5 bases, leaving 9 bases between them. The CDR3 is 13 amino acids. The CDR3 spells CASSWSGTGELFF. The DNA for the CDR3 is TGTGCCAGCAGTTGGTCGGGTACCGGGGAGCTGTTTTTT.

This rearrangement joins TRBV6-5 to TRBJ2-7; 9 nucleotides agree with TRBD1. CDR3 length equals 12 residues. The junction had 3 bases not matched to a gene; V was cut back by 8 bases and J by 4 bases. CDR1 MNHEY and CDR2 SVGAGI come from the germline V gene. The CDR3, as DNA: TGTGCCAGCGGACAGGGGATTTACGAGCAGTACTTC. Encoded protein: CASGQGIYEQYF.

V gene TRBV11-2 combines with J gene TRBJ2-1, with TRBD1 matching over 8 bases. With 5 bases clipped from V and 6 bases from J, the junction kept 6 bases outside the gene matches. This CDR3 contains 14 residues. Germline lookup yields CDR1 SGHAT and CDR2 FQNNGV. The CDR3 DNA sequence: TGTGCCAGCAGCCCAGGACAGGGCCTCAATGAGCAGTTCTTC. This codes for CASSPGQGLNEQFF.

This chain uses TRBV27 with TRBJ2-5; 8 nucleotides align to TRBD2. The V segment lost 5 bases and the J segment 1 base; nucleotides outside the gene matches: 9. CDR1 is MNHEY and CDR2 is SMNVEV in the germline V gene (reference sequence). This CDR3 comprises 16 residues. The CDR3 DNA sequence: TGTGCCAGCAGTGACGGTATGAGCGGGAGCCAAGAGACCCAGTACTTC. Encoded protein: CASSDGMSGSQETQYF.

The gene calls are TRBV9 and TRBJ2-2; 11 bases are a match to TRBD2. The CDR3 loop spans 16 amino acids. The junction had 8 bases not matched to a gene; V was cut back by 3 bases and J by 7 bases. CDR1 is SGDLS, CDR2 YYNGEE, per germline. The CDR3 nucleotides read TGTGCCAGCAGCGGGGGACTAGCGGAAGCCAGCGGGGAGCTGTTTTTT. Translating it yields CASSGGLAEASGELFF.

This chain links TRBV4-3 with TRBJ2-3; 8 bases agree with TRBD2. V lost 0 bases, J lost 7 bases, and 9 bases stayed unmatched. Per the germline V gene, CDR1 is LGHNA and CDR2 is YSLEER. The CDR3 is 16 amino acids. CDR3 coding DNA: TGCGCCAGCAGCCAAGATGCCAGCGGGAGAGGATATACGCAGTATTTT. Its protein is CASSQDASGRGYTQYF.

This clone was counted ten times or more. The genes are TRBV5-6 and TRBJ2-7, with 7 bases matching TRBD1. The CDR3 runs to 18 residues. J was trimmed by 3 bases and V by 3 bases; bases with no gene match: 18. Germline V gene data show CDR1 as SGHDT and CDR2 as YYEEEE. CDR3 protein: CASSSIWGQLTDSYEQYF. The CDR3 DNA reads TGTGCCAGCAGCTCAATATGGGGACAGCTGACGGACAGCTACGAGCAGTACTTC.

The chain employs TRBV6-4 and TRBJ2-7; TRBD2 matches at 10 bases. Per germline, CDR1 MRHNA and CDR2 SNTAGT. The CDR3 extends over 15 amino acids. The J segment lost 2 bases and the V segment lost 4 bases, leaving 5 bases of the junction unmatched. The DNA for the CDR3 is TGTGCCAGCAGTGTGGCAGCGGGGGGGCCCTACGAGCAGTACTTC. Translated: CASSVAAGGPYEQYF.

V usage is TRBV5-1 and J usage is TRBJ2-3; D might be TRBD1 (6 bases). In germline, CDR1 is SGHRS, CDR2 YFSETQ. The length of the CDR3 is 14 residues. V was shortened by 0 bases and J by 2 bases, with 7 bases between the two germline ends. CDR3 DNA sequence: TGCGCCAGCAGCTTGGAGGGGGACACAGATACGCAGTATTTT. Translated: CASSLEGDTDTQYF.

A single count supports this clone. The chain has TRBV6-1 and TRBJ2-2, with 9 bases matching TRBD1. Losses at the gene ends were 2 bases for V and 1 base for J; bases not matched to a gene: 5. The CDR3 extends over 17 amino acids. Germline CDR1 reads MNHNS; CDR2 reads SASEGT. The CDR3 DNA reads TGTGCCAGCAGTGAACCCTGGGACAGGGAGAACACCGGGGAGCTGTTTTTT. It yields the protein CASSEPWDRENTGELFF.

This chain connects TRBV4-1 to TRBJ2-5, with TRBD2 identical over 11 bases. Germline loops: CDR1 MGHRA, CDR2 YSYEKL. This CDR3 region has 17 residues. The V and J ends lost 0 bases and 2 bases, in that order; junction bases with no gene match: 5. The CDR3 coding sequence is TGCGCCAGCAGCCAAGAGCCGGGACTAGCGGCACAAGAGACCCAGTACTTC. Its translation is CASSQEPGLAAQETQYF.

This clone occurred a few times. The J gene is TRBJ1-4, the V gene TRBV28; D perhaps matches TRBD1 (6 bases). The germline CDR1 and CDR2 sequences are MDHEN and SYDVKM. The V end lost 3 bases, the J end lost 0 bases, and 14 bases lay between the germline ends. There are 17 residues in the CDR3. This CDR3 reads CASSLEQGDATNEKLFF. The CDR3 DNA follows: TGTGCCAGCAGTTTGGAACAGGGTGATGCAACTAATGAAAAACTGTTTTTT.

J is TRBJ2-1 and V is TRBV25-1; a weak D match, TRBD2 (5 bases). Germline V gene data show CDR1 as MGHDK and CDR2 as SYGVNS. The V and J ends lost 4 bases and 6 bases respectively, with 16 bases between them. The CDR3 has 15 amino acids. CDR3 sequence (DNA): TGTGCCAGCAGTGGGGAAGCCCAGGAGGCCAATGAGCAGTTCTTC. Protein sequence: CASSGEAQEANEQFF.

The V gene is TRBV7-9, the J gene TRBJ1-1; 7 nucleotides agree with TRBD1. The CDR3 consists of 14 residues. V was clipped by 8 bases and J by 1 base; unmatched bases: 7. Germline V lookup: CDR1 SEHNR, CDR2 FQNEAQ (reference sequence). CDR3 in DNA: TGTGCCAGCCATCGTACAGGGGCGAACACTGAAGCTTTCTTT. This gives the protein CASHRTGANTEAFF.

The chain joins TRBV28 to TRBJ2-1, with D perhaps matching TRBD1 or TRBD2 (6 bases each). The germline CDR1 and CDR2 sequences are MDHEN and SYDVKM. V lost 7 bases and J lost 10, with 44 bases in between. This CDR3 has 22 amino acids. CDR3 region: CASTPRARGDILGHWVGGEQFF. In DNA form, the CDR3 reads TGTGCCAGCACTCCCCGGGCAAGAGGGGACATCCTCGGCCACTGGGTCGGGGGCGAGCAGTTCTTC.

The chain has TRBV10-2 and TRBJ2-7; no clear D. V lost 3 bases and J lost 0, with 12 bases in between. Germline V CDR1 and CDR2: WSHSY, SAAADI. The CDR3 totals 15 residues. The CDR3 DNA reads TGCGCCAGCAGTGAAGGTCGCCGGAGCTCCTACGAGCAGTACTTC. This sequence encodes CASSEGRRSSYEQYF.

The rearrangement uses TRBV7-3 and TRBJ2-5; possibly TRBD2 for D (5 bases). The CDR3 is made up of 16 amino acids. The germline V gene encodes CDR1 SGHTA and CDR2 FQGTGA. Trimming removed 4 bases at V and 4 bases at J, with 19 bases between. CDR3: CASSSTRATSTETQYF. CDR3 in DNA: TGTGCCAGCAGCTCTACCCGTGCTACTAGTACAGAGACCCAGTACTTC.

This clone was detected only once. V gene TRBV29-1 combines with J gene TRBJ1-1; unclear D gene. Germline CDR1 reads SQVTM; CDR2 reads ANQGSEA. The CDR3 has 10 amino acids. The V gene lost 3 bases and the J gene lost 7 bases, with 6 bases spanning the gap. The CDR3 here is CSVEGNEAFF. CDR3 nucleotides: TGCAGCGTTGAGGGGAATGAAGCTTTCTTT.

Worth noting for this clone: Other DNA variants within this sample encode the same CDR3. The chain recombines TRBV6-1 with TRBJ2-6; D may correspond to TRBD1 or TRBD2 (5 bases each). Germline CDR1 reads MNHNS; CDR2 reads SASEGT. The CDR3 is made up of 15 amino acids. V gave up 1 base and J gave up 4 bases, with 8 bases separating them. CDR3 sequence: CASSEGGSGANVLTF. In DNA form, the CDR3 reads TGTGCCAGCAGTGAAGGGGGGTCCGGGGCCAACGTCCTGACTTTC.

The chain has TRBV7-6 and TRBJ2-6; D remains ambiguous. This CDR3 comprises 18 residues. Germline-derived CDR1 and CDR2 are SGHVS and FNYEAQ. V was shortened by 0 bases and J by 1 base, with 13 bases between the two germline ends. The CDR3 sequence is CASSLAITAGSGANVLTF. CDR3 in DNA: TGTGCCAGCAGCTTAGCGATCACAGCCGGTTCTGGGGCCAACGTCCTGACTTTC.

This chain links TRBV27 with TRBJ2-7, with 15 bases identical to TRBD2. The CDR3 totals 16 residues. V lost 5 bases to trimming and J lost 5 bases; unmatched junction nucleotides: 7. Per the germline V gene, CDR1 is MNHEY and CDR2 is SMNVEV (reference sequence). The CDR3 nucleotides read TGTGCCAGCAGTCCAGCGGGACTAGCGGGAGGCCACGAGCAGTACTTC. This sequence encodes CASSPAGLAGGHEQYF.

The chain recombines TRBV13 with TRBJ2-7; D may be TRBD2 (6 bases). CDR3 length: 13 amino acids. Looked up from germline, CDR1 is PRHDT and CDR2 is FYEKMQ (reference sequence). V gave up 1 base and J gave up 3 bases, with 7 bases separating them. CDR3 protein: CASSLEAGYEQYF. The DNA for the CDR3 is TGTGCCAGCAGCTTAGAAGCGGGCTACGAGCAGTACTTC.